The next 8 T cell receptor beta chains were all read from a single sample in a study of shared clonotypes between healthy human individuals. Here immunoSEQ multiplex PCR was the method, and the copy in TCRdb shows in-frame clones only, minus some. The table shows 950,000 to 1,100,000 clones, with around four fifths occurring only once. What was sequenced was memory CD4+ T cells sorted from blood. Noted subset: CD45RA-negative fraction. These receptors were taken from a man in his late teens or twenties in good health.

This clone has just a few counts. The chain employs TRBV19 and TRBJ1-5; unclear D gene. CDR1 LNHDA and CDR2 SQIVND come from the germline V gene (reference sequence). V lost 4 bases, J lost 8 bases, and 15 bases lay in between. The CDR3 loop spans 14 amino acids. In nucleotides, the CDR3 is TGTGCCAGTAGTAAACCTCTGGGCCCAAAGCCCCAGCATTTT. Translating it yields CASSKPLGPKPQHF.

CDR3 in amino acids: CASSRGRESSYNEQFF. CDR3 bases: TGTGCCAGCAGCCGCGGACGGGAGAGCTCCTACAATGAGCAGTTCTTC. J is TRBJ2-1 and V is TRBV5-4; weak D call: TRBD2 (6 bases). The germline V gene has CDR1 SGHNT and CDR2 YYREEE (reference sequence). This CDR3 is 16 amino acids long. V was pared by 4 bases and J by 0 bases, with 14 bases between.

CDR3 nucleotide sequence: TGTGCCAGCTCACCAAGTGGGACGGAGTCCTACGAGCAGTACTTC. The encoded protein is CASSPSGTESYEQYF. The rearrangement links TRBV18 to TRBJ2-7; D tentatively fits TRBD1 or TRBD2 (5 bases each). Trimming cost V 2 bases and J 1 base, with 12 bases left between them. Germline loops: CDR1 KGHSH, CDR2 LQKENI. The CDR3 contains 15 residues.

The chain has TRBV11-3 and TRBJ2-2; D might be TRBD1 (5 bases). Germline V gene lookup returns CDR1 SGHNT and CDR2 YENEEA. This CDR3 has 14 residues. Deletions cut 8 bases from V and 4 bases from J, with 14 bases between. Here the CDR3 DNA reads TGTGCCAGCCGATTCGACAGATTCACCGGGGAGCTGTTTTTT. This translates into CASRFDRFTGELFF.

Regarding this clone: A single base separates this from a much larger clone, so it may be a read error. This sample also contains other DNA sequences that code for the same CDR3. The chain uses TRBV6-1 and TRBJ2-1; 15 bases are a match to TRBD2. The germline V gene encodes CDR1 MNHNS and CDR2 SASEGT. The CDR3 runs to 15 residues. The CDR3 region is CASSRTSGGEREQFF. The CDR3 nucleotides read TGTGCTAGCAGTAGGACTAGCGGGGGGGAGCGCGAGCAGTTCTTC.

This clone was seen ten or more times. V usage is TRBV10-3 and J usage is TRBJ2-5; 8 bases map to TRBD2. Germline CDR1 reads ENHRY; CDR2 reads SYGVKD. The CDR3 covers 15 residues. The V segment lost 3 bases and the J segment 1 base; nucleotides outside the gene matches: 4. The CDR3 reads CAISDASGPQETQYF. Written as DNA, the CDR3 is TGTGCCATCAGTGACGCTAGCGGGCCCCAAGAGACCCAGTACTTC.

This chain uses TRBV7-9 with TRBJ1-1; unclear D gene. Germline CDR1 reads SEHNR; CDR2 reads FQNEAQ (reference sequence). Trimming pared 3 bases from V and 5 bases from J, leaving 7 bases between. CDR3 length: 12 amino acids. CDR3 sequence: CASSFDRTEAFF. The CDR3 DNA is TGTGCCAGCAGCTTTGATAGAACTGAAGCTTTCTTT.

V is TRBV7-3 and J is TRBJ1-5; the D is unclear. Germline-derived CDR1 and CDR2 are SGHTA and FQGTGA. V gave up 2 bases and J gave up 0 bases, with 26 bases separating them. CDR3 length: 21 residues. The CDR3 DNA is TGTGCCAGCAGCTTAGAGGCTTCGTTATGGCGAGGTTTGGATAGCAATCAGCCCCAGCATTTT. Translating gives CASSLEASLWRGLDSNQPQHF.